The present TCR beta chain was sequenced within a study of T cells in Graves' hyperthyroidism and ophthalmopathy. General study results and limits: Ophthalmopathy and stable hyperthyroidism were told apart by a 13 V-J model.

There were TCR beta CDR3 regions amplified from RNA transcripts. The TCR CDR3 was amplified in a first-round RT-PCR using the HTBI primer set. TCRdb processed the multiplex PCR reads anew with MiXCR; each CDR3 protein has one entry. The top ten clones hold 45% to 50% of a sample with a few hundred thousand distinct CDR3 sequences, 22% of them seen once. V lost 2 bases, J lost 2 bases, and 6 bases lay in between. The CDR3 has 13 amino acids. The V gene's germline CDR1 is MDHEN and CDR2 SYDVKM. A Clinical Activity Score of at least 3, a NOSPECS grade of at least 4 and a duration under 3 months were recorded in the ophthalmopathy patients. Exclusion of patients followed from uncontrolled infection, other autoimmune disease, pregnancy or lactation. This sample holds PBMCs from 8 to 10 ml fresh peripheral blood. This clonotype showed up many times. The antigen remains unidentified.

What was sequenced was blood. The chain couples TRBV28 to TRBJ1-2; TRBD1 might be the D (6 bases). The origin of this receptor is a woman between 70 and 85 years old with Graves' ophthalmopathy. The CDR3 bases are TGTGCCAGCAGTTTAAGGGGGAACTATGGCTACACCTTC. The encoded protein is CASSLRGNYGYTF.